This TCR beta chain was observed in a study of shared clonotypes between healthy human individuals. Every subset had its genomic DNA shared out evenly among several immunoSEQ plates. Measured with immunoSEQ multiplex PCR; TCRdb has only the in-frame clones, and not every one. Of under 1 million clones in the sample, 96% were seen once. Germline CDR1 and CDR2: LNHDA and SQIVND (reference sequence). This CDR3 has 12 residues. The ends were cut back, 3 bases at V and 6 bases at J, with 5 bases in the middle. CD8 cells regarded as naive lacked CD45RO, were positively chosen for CCR7, and omitted terminally differentiated effector memory CD45RA+ cells.

The specimen sequenced was naive CD8+ T cells sorted from blood. The clonotype was recovered from a young man in good health. The chain uses TRBV19 and TRBJ2-2, with D uncertain. The CDR3 DNA reads TGTGCCAGTAGTATCCTCCCCGGGGAGCTGTTTTTT. Translation: CASSILPGELFF.